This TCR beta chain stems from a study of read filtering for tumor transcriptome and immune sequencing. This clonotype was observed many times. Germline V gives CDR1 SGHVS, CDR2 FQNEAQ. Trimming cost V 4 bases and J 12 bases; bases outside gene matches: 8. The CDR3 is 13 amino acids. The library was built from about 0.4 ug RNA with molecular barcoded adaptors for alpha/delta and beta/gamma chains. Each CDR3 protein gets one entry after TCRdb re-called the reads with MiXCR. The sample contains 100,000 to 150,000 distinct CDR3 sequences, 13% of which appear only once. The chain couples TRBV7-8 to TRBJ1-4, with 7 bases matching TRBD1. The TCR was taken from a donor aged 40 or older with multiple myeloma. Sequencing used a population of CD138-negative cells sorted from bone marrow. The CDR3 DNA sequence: TGTGCCAGCAGCTCTGACAGGGCGAAGGAACTGTTTTTT. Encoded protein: CASSSDRAKELFF.